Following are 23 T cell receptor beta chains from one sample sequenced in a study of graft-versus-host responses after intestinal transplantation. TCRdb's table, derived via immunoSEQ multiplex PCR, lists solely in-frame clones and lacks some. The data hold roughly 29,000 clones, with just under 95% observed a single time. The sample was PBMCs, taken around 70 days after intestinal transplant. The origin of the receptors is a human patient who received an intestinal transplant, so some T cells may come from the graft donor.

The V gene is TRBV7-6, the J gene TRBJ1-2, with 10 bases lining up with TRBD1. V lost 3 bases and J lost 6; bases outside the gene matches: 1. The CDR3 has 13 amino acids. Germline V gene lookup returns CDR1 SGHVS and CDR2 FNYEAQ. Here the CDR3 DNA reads TGTGCCAGCAGCTTGACAGGGGGCGATGGCTACACCTTC. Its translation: CASSLTGGDGYTF.

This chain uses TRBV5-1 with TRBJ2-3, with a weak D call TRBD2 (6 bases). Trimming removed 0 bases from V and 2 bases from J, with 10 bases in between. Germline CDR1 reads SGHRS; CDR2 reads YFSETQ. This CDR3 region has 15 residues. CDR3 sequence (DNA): TGCGCCAGCAGCTTGGGGACTACTCCCACAGATACGCAGTATTTT. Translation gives CASSLGTTPTDTQYF.

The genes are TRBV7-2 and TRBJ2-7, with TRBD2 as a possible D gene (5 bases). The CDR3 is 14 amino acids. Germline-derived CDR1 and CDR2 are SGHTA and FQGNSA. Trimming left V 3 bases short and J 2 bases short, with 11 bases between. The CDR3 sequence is CASSFGGPTYEQYF. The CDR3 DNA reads TGTGCCAGCAGCTTCGGAGGACCAACCTACGAGCAGTACTTC.

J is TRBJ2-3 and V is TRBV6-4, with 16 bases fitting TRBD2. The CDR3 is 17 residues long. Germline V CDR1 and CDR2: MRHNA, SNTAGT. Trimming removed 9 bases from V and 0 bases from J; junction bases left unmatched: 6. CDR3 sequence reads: CARIGTSGRESTDTQYF. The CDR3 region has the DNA TGTGCCAGAATCGGGACTAGCGGGAGGGAAAGCACAGATACGCAGTATTTT.

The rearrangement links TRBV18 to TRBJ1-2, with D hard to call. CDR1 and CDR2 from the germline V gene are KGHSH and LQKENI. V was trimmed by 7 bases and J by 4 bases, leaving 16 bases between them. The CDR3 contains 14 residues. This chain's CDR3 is CASFPPGMPYGYTF. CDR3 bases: TGTGCCAGCTTCCCACCCGGGATGCCCTATGGCTACACCTTC.

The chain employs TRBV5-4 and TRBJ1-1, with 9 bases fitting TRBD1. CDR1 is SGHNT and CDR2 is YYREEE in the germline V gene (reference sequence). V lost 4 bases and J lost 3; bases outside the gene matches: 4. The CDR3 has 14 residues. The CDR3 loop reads CASSGDRVDTEAFF. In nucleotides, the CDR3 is TGTGCCAGCAGCGGGGACAGGGTGGACACTGAAGCTTTCTTT.

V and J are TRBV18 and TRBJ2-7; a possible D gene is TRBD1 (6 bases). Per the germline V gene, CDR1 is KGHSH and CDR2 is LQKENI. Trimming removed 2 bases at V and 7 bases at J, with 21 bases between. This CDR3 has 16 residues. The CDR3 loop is CASSPDQRGTWWEQYF. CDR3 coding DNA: TGTGCCAGCTCACCAGACCAGAGGGGGACGTGGTGGGAGCAGTACTTC.

The CDR3 DNA follows: TGTGCCAGCAGTTACGGACCTTACGGCACCATATATTTT. Protein sequence: CASSYGPYGTIYF. The gene calls are TRBV6-5 and TRBJ1-3; D is uncertain. V was shortened by 2 bases and J by 9 bases, with 11 bases between the two germline ends. The CDR3 is made up of 13 amino acids. CDR1 MNHEY and CDR2 SVGAGI come from the germline V gene.

The CDR3 region is CARSPARGFNTEAFF. CDR3 nucleotides: TGTGCCAGAAGCCCCGCCAGGGGGTTTAACACTGAAGCTTTCTTT. V and J are TRBV7-5 and TRBJ1-1; the table's D call, TRBD1, has no DNA check behind it. TRBV7-5 is a documented pseudogene. The CDR3 covers 15 residues.

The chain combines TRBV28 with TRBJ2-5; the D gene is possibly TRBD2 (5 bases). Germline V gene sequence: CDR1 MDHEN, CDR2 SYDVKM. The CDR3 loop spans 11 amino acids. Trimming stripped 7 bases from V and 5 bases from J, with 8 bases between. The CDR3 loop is CASTRGETQYF. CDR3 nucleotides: TGTGCCAGCACTCGAGGGGAGACCCAGTACTTC. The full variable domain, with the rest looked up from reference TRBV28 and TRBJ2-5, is DVKVTQSSRYLVKRTGEKVFLECVQDMDHENMFWYRQDPGLGLRLIYFSYDVKMKEKGDIPEGYSVSREKKERFSLILESASTNQTSMYLCASTRGETQYFGPGTRLLVL.

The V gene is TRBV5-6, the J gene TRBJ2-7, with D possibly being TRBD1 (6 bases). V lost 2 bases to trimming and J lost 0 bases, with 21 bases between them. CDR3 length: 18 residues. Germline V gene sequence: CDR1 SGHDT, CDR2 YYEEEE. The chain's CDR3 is CASSFSTNRVIFSYEQYF. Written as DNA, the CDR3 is TGTGCCAGCAGCTTTTCCACGAACAGGGTTATTTTCTCCTACGAGCAGTACTTC.

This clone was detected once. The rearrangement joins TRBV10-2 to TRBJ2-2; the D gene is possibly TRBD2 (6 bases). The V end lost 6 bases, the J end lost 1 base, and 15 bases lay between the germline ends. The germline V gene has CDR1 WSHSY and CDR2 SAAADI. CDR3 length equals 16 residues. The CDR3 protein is CASSPGVAVNTGELFF. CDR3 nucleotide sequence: TGCGCCAGCAGCCCGGGGGTAGCGGTGAACACCGGGGAGCTGTTTTTT.

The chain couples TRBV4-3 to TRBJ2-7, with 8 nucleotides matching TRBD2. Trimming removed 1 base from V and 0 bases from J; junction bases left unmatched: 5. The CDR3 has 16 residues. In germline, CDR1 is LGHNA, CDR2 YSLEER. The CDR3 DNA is TGCGCCAGCAGCCAAGGGGGTAGCGGGGCCTCCTACGAGCAGTACTTC. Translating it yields CASSQGGSGASYEQYF.

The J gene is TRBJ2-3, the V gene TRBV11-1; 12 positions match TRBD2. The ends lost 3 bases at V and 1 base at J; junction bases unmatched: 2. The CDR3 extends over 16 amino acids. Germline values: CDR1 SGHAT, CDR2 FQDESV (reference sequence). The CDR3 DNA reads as TGTGCCAGCAGCTTCACTAGCGGGGGGCGCACAGATACGCAGTATTTT. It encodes CASSFTSGGRTDTQYF.

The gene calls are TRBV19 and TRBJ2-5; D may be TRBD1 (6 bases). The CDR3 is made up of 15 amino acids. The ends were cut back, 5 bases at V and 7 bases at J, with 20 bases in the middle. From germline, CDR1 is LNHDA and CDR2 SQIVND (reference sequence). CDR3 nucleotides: TGTGCCAGTAGTCTGTGGGACAACAGAAAAGGGACCCAGTACTTC. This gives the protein CASSLWDNRKGTQYF.

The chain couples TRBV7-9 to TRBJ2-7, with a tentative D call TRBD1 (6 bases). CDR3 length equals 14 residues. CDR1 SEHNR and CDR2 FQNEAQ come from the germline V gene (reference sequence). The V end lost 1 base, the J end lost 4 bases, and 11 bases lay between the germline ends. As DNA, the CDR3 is TGTGCCAGCAGCTTAGTCAGTAGGGGGTACGAGCAGTACTTC. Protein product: CASSLVSRGYEQYF.

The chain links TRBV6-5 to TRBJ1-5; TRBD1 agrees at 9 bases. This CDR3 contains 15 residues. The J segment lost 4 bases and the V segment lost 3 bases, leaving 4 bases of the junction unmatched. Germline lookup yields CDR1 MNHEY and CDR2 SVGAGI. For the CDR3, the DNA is TGTGCCAGCAGTTATACCGGGACAGGGAATCAGCCCCAGCATTTT. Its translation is CASSYTGTGNQPQHF.

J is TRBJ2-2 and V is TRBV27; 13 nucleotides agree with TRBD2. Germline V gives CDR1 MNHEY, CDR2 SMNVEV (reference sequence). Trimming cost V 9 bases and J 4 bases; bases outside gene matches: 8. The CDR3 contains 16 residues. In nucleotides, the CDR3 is TGTGCCAGAGGGACTAGCGGGACTTCGATCACCGGGGAGCTGTTTTTT. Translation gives CARGTSGTSITGELFF.

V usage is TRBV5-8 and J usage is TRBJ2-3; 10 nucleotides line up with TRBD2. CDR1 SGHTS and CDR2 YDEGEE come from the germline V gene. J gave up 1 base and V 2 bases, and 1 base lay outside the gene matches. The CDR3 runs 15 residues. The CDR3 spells CASSLGTSGTDTQYF. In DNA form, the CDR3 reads TGTGCCAGCAGCTTAGGGACTAGCGGCACAGATACGCAGTATTTT.

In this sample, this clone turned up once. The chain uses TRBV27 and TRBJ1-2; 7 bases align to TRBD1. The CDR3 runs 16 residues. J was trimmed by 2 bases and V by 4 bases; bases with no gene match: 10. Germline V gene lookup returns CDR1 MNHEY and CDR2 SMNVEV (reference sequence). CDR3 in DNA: TGTGCCAGCAGTTCCACCTCGACAGGGTGGAACTATGGCTACACCTTC. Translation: CASSSTSTGWNYGYTF.

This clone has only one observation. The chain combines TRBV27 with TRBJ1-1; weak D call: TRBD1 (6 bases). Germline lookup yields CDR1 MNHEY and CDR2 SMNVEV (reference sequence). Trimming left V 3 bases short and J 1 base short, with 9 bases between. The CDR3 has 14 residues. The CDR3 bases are TGTGCCAGCAGTTTGACAGGCCGGAACACTGAAGCTTTCTTT. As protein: CASSLTGRNTEAFF.

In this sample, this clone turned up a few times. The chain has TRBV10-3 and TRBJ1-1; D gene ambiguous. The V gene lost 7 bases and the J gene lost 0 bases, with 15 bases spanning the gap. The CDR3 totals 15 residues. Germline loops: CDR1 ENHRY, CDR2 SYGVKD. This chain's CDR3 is CAITETNGVNTEAFF. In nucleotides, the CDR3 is TGTGCCATCACCGAGACTAACGGGGTGAACACTGAAGCTTTCTTT.

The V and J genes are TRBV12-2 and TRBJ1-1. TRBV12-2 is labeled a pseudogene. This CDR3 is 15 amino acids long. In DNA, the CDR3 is TGTGCAAGTCGCTTAGAATTACACCTGAGGGCTGAAGCTTTCTTT. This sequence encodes CASRLELHLRAEAFF.